These 22 T cell receptor beta chains came from one sample sequenced in a study of blood T cell repertoires in COVID-19. Sequenced by immunoSEQ multiplex PCR; TCRdb stores in-frame clones only, minus some. The data show 250,000 or so clones, with roughly 91% seen just once and 8.8% held by the top ten. Input material: PBMCs or T cells enriched from blood (not recorded which). All receptors come from a man aged 35 to 55 who had recovered from COVID-19.

This clone was seen just once. This chain's CDR3 is CASSRTGDGYTF. The CDR3 DNA is TGTGCCAGCAGTCGGACAGGGGATGGCTACACCTTC. The V gene is TRBV6-5, the J gene TRBJ1-2, with 9 nucleotides matching TRBD1. Germline V lookup: CDR1 MNHEY, CDR2 SVGAGI. This CDR3 is built from 12 residues. The trim removed 5 bases at V and 6 bases at J, leaving 1 base unmatched.

In its sample, this clone was seen once. V usage is TRBV28 and J usage is TRBJ1-1; the D is unclear. The CDR3 has 12 residues. CDR1 MDHEN and CDR2 SYDVKM come from the germline V gene. The V gene lost 2 bases and the J gene lost 6 bases, with 7 bases spanning the gap. The CDR3 DNA sequence: TGTGCCAGCAGTTTAATACGCGCTGAAGCTTTCTTT. As protein: CASSLIRAEAFF.

This chain connects TRBV7-2 to TRBJ1-6; possibly TRBD1 for D (6 bases). Trimming took 4 bases from V and 10 from J, leaving 11 bases between them. The germline V gene encodes CDR1 SGHTA and CDR2 FQGNSA. The CDR3 runs to 13 residues. Here the CDR3 reads CASSSGQGSPLHF. As DNA, the CDR3 is TGTGCCAGCAGCTCGGGGCAGGGGTCACCCCTCCACTTT.

The rearrangement uses TRBV5-1 and TRBJ1-1, with unresolved D. The germline V gene has CDR1 SGHRS and CDR2 YFSETQ. CDR3 length equals 15 residues. V was shortened by 1 base and J by 7 bases, with 17 bases between the two germline ends. The CDR3 region has the DNA TGCGCCAGCAGCTTGTATAAGGAGGCGATGGGTGAAGCTTTCTTT. Translation gives CASSLYKEAMGEAFF.

This clone was counted a single time. The gene calls are TRBV6-4 and TRBJ1-2, with TRBD1 matching over 8 bases. V gave up 6 bases and J gave up 4 bases; unmatched junction bases: 7. The CDR3 is 14 amino acids. Germline V lookup: CDR1 MRHNA, CDR2 SNTAGT. The CDR3 DNA sequence: TGTGCCAGCAGGAAGGACAGGGACGCCTATGGCTACACCTTC. Encoded protein: CASRKDRDAYGYTF.

CDR3 region: CASSETILAGGTNEQFF. The CDR3 DNA is TGCGCCAGCAGTGAGACCATTCTAGCGGGGGGGACCAATGAGCAGTTCTTC. The chain is built from TRBV10-1 and TRBJ2-1, with 12 nucleotides matching TRBD2. The V segment lost 2 bases and the J segment 6 bases; nucleotides outside the gene matches: 8. The CDR3 totals 17 residues. Per germline, CDR1 WNHNN and CDR2 SYGVQD (reference sequence).

CDR3 sequence (DNA): TGTGCTAGTGGTTTTGATTCACCGGCGGATGAGCAGTTCTTC. It yields the protein CASGFDSPADEQFF. The rearrangement links TRBV12-5 to TRBJ2-1; D remains unclear. V lost 3 bases and J lost 8, with 14 bases in between. Germline CDR1 LGHNT, CDR2 FRNRAP. The CDR3 contains 14 residues. Full variable domain (outside the CDR3, taken from reference TRBV12-5 and TRBJ2-1): DARVTQTPRHKVTEMGQEVTMRCQPILGHNTVFWYRQTMMQGLELLAYFRNRAPLDDSGMPKDRFSAEMPDATLATLKIQPSEPRDSAVYFCASGFDSPADEQFFGPGTRLTVL.

This clone was detected only once. The rearrangement links TRBV7-8 to TRBJ2-7, with D perhaps matching TRBD2 (6 bases). This CDR3 has 17 amino acids. Germline CDR1 and CDR2: SGHVS and FQNEAQ. V was pared by 1 base and J by 3 bases, with 19 bases between. CDR3 in DNA: TGTGCCAGCAGCTTAGGGTGGGTACGGGGGAGATACTACGAGCAGTACTTC. As protein: CASSLGWVRGRYYEQYF.

This clone has a single count. The chain uses TRBV9 and TRBJ2-7; 11 bases map to TRBD1. V lost 7 bases to trimming and J lost 3 bases; unmatched junction nucleotides: 0. CDR3 length: 12 residues. Germline V gene lookup returns CDR1 SGDLS and CDR2 YYNGEE. The DNA for the CDR3 is TGTGCCAGCGGGACAGGGGGCTACGAGCAGTACTTC. This codes for CASGTGGYEQYF.

The V gene is TRBV3-1 (or the pseudogene TRBV3-2), the J gene TRBJ2-1; D not resolved. Trimming took 0 bases from V and 12 from J, leaving 18 bases between them. CDR3 length: 15 amino acids. The germline CDR1 and CDR2 sequences are LGHDT and YNNKEL (reference sequence). The CDR3 loop reads CASSQEDGRHTGQFF. The CDR3, as DNA: TGTGCCAGCAGCCAAGAAGATGGTCGGCACACGGGGCAGTTCTTC.

With respect to this clone: The junction departs from the called germline gene at one end, perhaps through a read error. This sequence joins TRBV7-6 and TRBJ2-1; 11 bases match TRBD2. The germline gives CDR1 SGHVS, CDR2 FNYEAQ. The CDR3 covers 14 residues. CDR3 loop: CASSLAGGYNEQFF. As DNA, the CDR3 is TGTGCCAGCAGCCTAGCGGGGGGCTACAATGAGCAGTTCTTC.

The chain uses TRBV6-5 and TRBJ2-3; no reliable D call. The CDR3 has 12 amino acids. From germline, CDR1 is MNHEY and CDR2 SVGAGI. Trimming cost V 6 bases and J 7 bases, with 11 bases left between them. CDR3 amino acids: CASSPKSNTQYF. Here the CDR3 DNA reads TGTGCCAGCAGCCCCAAATCTAATACGCAGTATTTT.

The chain employs TRBV19 and TRBJ1-4, with D tentatively TRBD1 (5 bases). Germline V lookup: CDR1 LNHDA, CDR2 SQIVND (reference sequence). This CDR3 region has 15 residues. Trimming took 3 bases from V and 0 from J, leaving 8 bases between them. The CDR3 is CASSIRGATNEKLFF. CDR3 nucleotides: TGTGCCAGTAGTATTCGGGGGGCAACTAATGAAAAACTGTTTTTT.

The chain couples TRBV6-2 or TRBV6-3 to TRBJ2-7, with 7 positions matching TRBD1. CDR3 size: 16 residues. Germline V gene lookup returns CDR1 MNHEY and CDR2 SVGEGT. J lost 0 bases, V lost 2 bases, and 7 bases had no gene match. CDR3 nucleotides: TGTGCCAGCAGTTACCCACGACAGGGACGCTCCTACGAGCAGTACTTC. This gives the protein CASSYPRQGRSYEQYF.

The rearrangement uses TRBV10-2 and TRBJ2-5, with 8 bases identical to TRBD2. V shed 0 bases, J shed 5 bases, and the junction held 8 bases outside the gene matches. There are 16 residues in the CDR3. CDR1 and CDR2 from the germline V gene are WSHSY and SAAADI. The CDR3 nucleotides are TGCGCCAGCAGTGAGTCAGCGGGAGTTACGGAGGAGACCCAGTACTTC. It is translated as CASSESAGVTEETQYF.

This sequence joins TRBV7-9 and TRBJ1-4, with 9 bases matching TRBD1. This CDR3 spans 15 amino acids. Germline loops: CDR1 SEHNR, CDR2 FQNEAQ (reference sequence). V trimming: 4 bases; J trimming: 7 bases; junction bases outside the gene matches: 7. This CDR3 is CASSSYRGLVEKLFF. CDR3 nucleotide sequence: TGTGCCAGCAGCTCCTACAGGGGGCTCGTTGAAAAACTGTTTTTT.

The chain uses TRBV4-1 and TRBJ2-2, with D maybe TRBD1 (6 bases). The CDR3 has 19 amino acids. Per germline, CDR1 MGHRA and CDR2 YSYEKL. V lost 4 bases, J lost 4 bases, and 25 bases lay in between. The CDR3 coding sequence is TGCGCCAGCAGCCTGAGGGGGTCCGAGGGGGTTATGCCCACCGGGGAGCTGTTTTTT. It translates to CASSLRGSEGVMPTGELFF.

The CDR3: CASSQGGMGQVYNEQFF. DNA of the CDR3: TGTGCCAGCAGCCAAGGGGGTATGGGACAGGTCTACAATGAGCAGTTCTTC. This chain connects TRBV3-1 (or the pseudogene TRBV3-2) to TRBJ2-1; 8 positions match TRBD1. From germline, CDR1 is LGHDT and CDR2 YNNKEL (reference sequence). With V trimmed by 1 base and J by 3 bases, 8 bases remained unmatched. The CDR3 is made up of 17 amino acids.

The V call is TRBV15, the J call TRBJ2-5; TRBD2 might be the D (6 bases). Germline loops: CDR1 LNHNV, CDR2 YYDKDF (reference sequence). Trimming shortened V by 7 bases and J by 2 bases, and 11 bases separated the two germline ends. The length of the CDR3 is 13 residues. The CDR3 DNA follows: TGTGCCACCATGGGGAGCGGGCAAGAGACCCAGTACTTC. The encoded protein is CATMGSGQETQYF.

The chain carries TRBV13 and TRBJ1-5; D call uncertain. The CDR3 loop spans 15 amino acids. The germline CDR1 and CDR2 sequences are PRHDT and FYEKMQ (reference sequence). The V end was cut by 0 bases, the J end by 0 bases, with 6 bases between. The CDR3: CASSLGWSSNQPQHF. CDR3 bases: TGTGCCAGCAGCTTAGGTTGGAGTAGCAATCAGCCCCAGCATTTT. The full variable domain, with the rest looked up from reference TRBV13 and TRBJ1-5, is AAGVIQSPRHLIKEKRETATLKCYPIPRHDTVYWYQQGPGQDPQFLISFYEKMQSDKGSIPDRFSAQQFSDYHSELNMSSLELGDSALYFCASSLGWSSNQPQHFGDGTRLSIL.

The chain carries TRBV5-5 and TRBJ2-1; TRBD2 agrees at 13 bases. With V trimmed by 6 bases and J by 7 bases, 19 bases remained unmatched. The germline V gene has CDR1 SGHKS and CDR2 YYEKEE (reference sequence). The CDR3 spans 19 residues. The CDR3 region has the DNA TGTGCCAGCACCCCTGTCCGCATTACTAGCGGGGGGGCTACGAATGAGCAGTTCTTC. Translation: CASTPVRITSGGATNEQFF.

The rearrangement uses TRBV7-5 and TRBJ1-4; the table's D call, TRBD1, was not checked against the DNA. TRBV7-5 is flagged as a pseudogene. There are 16 residues in the CDR3. CDR3 amino acids: CARSIPGQPVREKLFF. The CDR3 coding sequence is TGTGCCAGAAGCATCCCCGGACAGCCAGTGCGTGAAAAACTGTTTTTT.